Reported below is one TCR beta chain. Original processing methods: Amplification with reference gene primers provided the estimates of nucleated cell counts. TCRdb's copy holds only in-frame clones and misses some; the assay was immunoSEQ multiplex PCR. V and J calls and clone size are copied from that table; D and trimming were computed from the DNA. The sample lists roughly 230,000 clones, 65% to 90% occurring once. This entry belongs to a study of blood T cell repertoires in COVID-19. At the level of the study: The origin of the acute and convalescent COVID-19 samples was the United States, Italy and Spain. The analysed material was cDNA or gDNA that came from T cells, B-cell-depleted T cells, or PBMCs.

Sequencing input: peripheral blood. The clonotype originates from a woman in her forties or fifties with acute or convalescent COVID-19.

CDR3 sequence reads: CASSESRQGGGYTF. The CDR3 region has the DNA TGCGCCAGCAGTGAGTCGCGACAGGGTGGTGGCTACACCTTC. The chain links TRBV10-1 to TRBJ1-2; 7 bases agree with TRBD1. CDR1 WNHNN and CDR2 SYGVQD come from the germline V gene (reference sequence). The CDR3 is 14 amino acids. The junction had 5 bases not matched to a gene; V was cut back by 0 bases and J by 7 bases.